The 16 T cell receptor beta chains given below trace back to one sample, sequenced in a study of CD8 T cell repertoires and HIV-1 epitope variants. TCRdb keeps only in-frame clones here, not all; method: immunoSEQ multiplex PCR. The sample includes roughly 5,200 clones, around 67% of them seen just once. No antigen has been assigned to these receptors. The sample comprised cultured CD8+ T cells derived from PBMCs. The receptors were sampled from a male donor with HIV.

CDR3 region: CASSPDLEQFF. In DNA, the CDR3 is TGTGCCAGCAGCCCCGATTTGGAGCAGTTCTTC. This sequence joins TRBV7-8 and TRBJ2-1, with no clear D. The CDR3 has 11 amino acids. Germline CDR1 is SGHVS and CDR2 is FQNEAQ. Trimming pared 5 bases from V and 10 bases from J, leaving 9 bases between.

CDR3 in DNA: TGTGCCAGCAGACTGACAGGGATCAATCAGCCCCAGCATTTT. Its translation: CASRLTGINQPQHF. This rearrangement joins TRBV27 to TRBJ1-5, with TRBD1 matching over 7 bases. Germline CDR1 and CDR2: MNHEY and SMNVEV (reference sequence). The CDR3 contains 14 residues. The ends lost 6 bases at V and 3 bases at J; junction bases unmatched: 5.

V is TRBV27 and J is TRBJ2-1, with 7 bases that match TRBD2. The CDR3 covers 13 residues. The germline gives CDR1 MNHEY, CDR2 SMNVEV (reference sequence). Losses at the gene ends were 2 bases for V and 8 bases for J; bases not matched to a gene: 3. CDR3 sequence (DNA): TGTGCCAGCAGTTTAGGACTAGACGATGAGCAGTTCTTC. Amino acid sequence: CASSLGLDDEQFF.

The chain couples TRBV18 to TRBJ2-3; D may be TRBD1 or TRBD2 (5 bases each). V dropped 3 bases and J dropped 1 base, with 11 bases sitting between them. Germline values: CDR1 KGHSH, CDR2 LQKENI. The CDR3 runs 15 residues. The CDR3 bases are TGTGCCAGCTCACCGGGGACCACCGGCACAGATACGCAGTATTTT. It is translated as CASSPGTTGTDTQYF.

CDR3 sequence: CASSYFGQEFGLGYTF. The CDR3 nucleotides read TGTGCCAGCAGTTATTTTGGGCAGGAGTTTGGACTGGGCTACACCTTC. The chain joins TRBV6-5 to TRBJ1-2; no definite D call. CDR3 length: 16 residues. Deletions cut 3 bases from V and 8 bases from J, with 22 bases between. CDR1 MNHEY and CDR2 SVGAGI come from the germline V gene.

The chain links TRBV5-4 to TRBJ2-7; either TRBD1 or TRBD2 may supply D (5 bases each). V was cut by 7 bases and J by 0 bases, with 11 bases left in between. Looked up from germline, CDR1 is SGHNT and CDR2 is YYREEE (reference sequence). The CDR3 runs to 13 residues. The CDR3 spells CASGTGHSYEQYF. The DNA of the CDR3 is TGTGCCAGCGGAACGGGGCACTCCTACGAGCAGTACTTC.

Of note for this clone: A read error may account for a junction end that differs from germline. CDR3 protein: CASSQDPVELDYGYTF. The CDR3 region has the DNA TGCGCCAGCAGCCAAGATCCCGTCGAACTCGACTATGGCTACACCTTC. The chain is built from TRBV7-2 and TRBJ1-2; D remains ambiguous. The CDR3 is made up of 16 amino acids. The germline V gene encodes CDR1 SGHTA and CDR2 FQGNSA.

This clone is judged large (0.1 to 1%). The V and J genes are TRBV9 and TRBJ1-2; the D is unclear. The CDR3 loop spans 15 amino acids. Germline CDR1 is SGDLS and CDR2 is YYNGEE. V was clipped by 4 bases and J by 5 bases, with 18 bases between them. CDR3 residues: CASSFVGSGAYGYTF. The CDR3 DNA is TGTGCCAGCAGCTTCGTAGGGTCTGGAGCTTATGGCTACACCTTC.

This clone has only one observation. V gene TRBV29-1 combines with J gene TRBJ2-5; TRBD2 aligns across 7 bases. This CDR3 comprises 13 residues. V gave up 3 bases and J gave up 4 bases; unmatched junction bases: 5. CDR1 is SQVTM and CDR2 is ANQGSEA in the germline V gene. The CDR3 region has the DNA TGCAGCGTTGAGGGGGGGTTAGGAGAGACCCAGTACTTC. Amino acid sequence: CSVEGGLGETQYF.

This rearrangement joins TRBV4-3 to TRBJ2-3; the D gene is possibly TRBD1 (6 bases). Germline loops: CDR1 LGHNA, CDR2 YSLEER. V lost 0 bases and J 0 bases, leaving 7 bases between the germline ends. The CDR3 has 15 residues. Written as DNA, the CDR3 is TGCGCCAGCAGCCAAGATGGGGGCAGCACAGATACGCAGTATTTT. Its protein product is CASSQDGGSTDTQYF.

This clone has more than one count but fewer than ten. V and J are TRBV28 and TRBJ2-7, with D maybe TRBD2 (6 bases). The CDR3 length is 14 residues. The germline V gene has CDR1 MDHEN and CDR2 SYDVKM. V lost 3 bases, J lost 2 bases, and 11 bases lay in between. The CDR3 reads CASSLGTPAYEQYF. The CDR3 region has the DNA TGTGCCAGCAGTTTGGGGACTCCCGCCTACGAGCAGTACTTC.

The chain uses TRBV18 and TRBJ2-7; D not resolved. Germline lookup yields CDR1 KGHSH and CDR2 LQKENI. The CDR3 contains 15 residues. The V end was cut by 2 bases, the J end by 0 bases, with 11 bases between. The CDR3 DNA sequence: TGTGCCAGCTCACCATCTTCGGCCAGCTCCTACGAGCAGTACTTC. Protein product: CASSPSSASSYEQYF.

The chain uses TRBV13 and TRBJ2-2, with 10 bases aligning to TRBD1. The CDR3 is made up of 18 amino acids. V was clipped by 5 bases and J by 3 bases; unmatched bases: 12. The germline V gene has CDR1 PRHDT and CDR2 FYEKMQ (reference sequence). The CDR3 is CASSPNPPGQGHTGELFF. CDR3 DNA: TGTGCCAGCAGCCCGAATCCCCCGGGACAGGGGCACACCGGGGAGCTGTTTTTT.

V and J are TRBV6-4 and TRBJ1-1; D is undetermined. There are 13 residues in the CDR3. Trimming shortened V by 0 bases and J by 3 bases, and 5 bases separated the two germline ends. The germline V gene has CDR1 MRHNA and CDR2 SNTAGT. CDR3 in amino acids: CASSDSTYTEAFF. CDR3 DNA: TGTGCCAGCAGTGACTCGACTTACACTGAAGCTTTCTTT.

The chain links TRBV27 to TRBJ2-1; 9 positions agree with TRBD1. This CDR3 region has 22 residues. The germline V gene encodes CDR1 MNHEY and CDR2 SMNVEV (reference sequence). V shed 0 bases, J shed 0 bases, and the junction held 18 bases outside the gene matches. Here the CDR3 DNA reads TGTGCCAGCAGTTTATCGTCAGGGATTCCCGGGACAGGGAGACTCTCCTACAATGAGCAGTTCTTC. Protein: CASSLSSGIPGTGRLSYNEQFF.

The chain is built from TRBV28 and TRBJ1-5, with 8 nucleotides matching TRBD1. V lost 6 bases to trimming and J lost 4 bases; unmatched junction nucleotides: 2. The germline V gene encodes CDR1 MDHEN and CDR2 SYDVKM. The CDR3 covers 13 residues. The DNA for the CDR3 is TGTGCCAGCAGGACAGGGGCGAATCAGCCCCAGCATTTT. It is translated as CASRTGANQPQHF.